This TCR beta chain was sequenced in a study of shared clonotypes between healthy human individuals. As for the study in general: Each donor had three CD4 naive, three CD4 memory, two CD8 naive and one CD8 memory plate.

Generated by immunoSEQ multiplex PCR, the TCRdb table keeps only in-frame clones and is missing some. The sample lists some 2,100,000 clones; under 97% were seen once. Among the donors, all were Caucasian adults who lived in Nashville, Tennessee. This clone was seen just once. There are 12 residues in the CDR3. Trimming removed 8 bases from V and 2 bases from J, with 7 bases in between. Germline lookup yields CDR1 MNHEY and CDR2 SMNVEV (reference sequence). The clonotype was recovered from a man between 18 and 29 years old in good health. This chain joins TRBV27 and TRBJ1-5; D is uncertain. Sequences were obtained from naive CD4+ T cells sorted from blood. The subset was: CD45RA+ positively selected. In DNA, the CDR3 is TGTGCCAGCGGATCCCGCAATCAGCCCCAGCATTTT. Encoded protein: CASGSRNQPQHF.